Shown below are 32 T cell receptor beta chains from a single sample sequenced in a study of OX40 agonist ivuxolimab in advanced cancers. Preparation of the library involved the immunoSEQ multiplex PCR assay. TCRdb took this table from immuneACCESS and kept in-frame rearrangements with V and J called. Such tables lack part of the clones; where checked against another copy, unresolved V genes explain under half of the gap, and the rest is unexplained. This sample gives about 37,000 clones in total; roughly 87% of them show up just once. Around 20% of the sample is held by the ten biggest clonotypes. The starting material was CD4+ or CD8+ T cells sorted from blood, obtained in a trial of the OX40 agonist ivuxolimab. The origin of the receptors is an adult with an advanced solid tumor such as melanoma, head and neck, liver or kidney cancer.

V gene TRBV7-8 combines with J gene TRBJ2-7, with TRBD1 matching over 7 bases. Germline lookup yields CDR1 SGHVS and CDR2 FQNEAQ. With V trimmed by 7 bases and J by 2 bases, 14 bases remained unmatched. The CDR3 has 16 residues. The DNA of the CDR3 is TGTGCCAGCACAAAGACCGGGACAGCATTTCCCTACGAGCAGTACTTC. This codes for CASTKTGTAFPYEQYF.

V usage is TRBV19 and J usage is TRBJ2-7; D perhaps matches TRBD2 (6 bases). Germline V gives CDR1 LNHDA, CDR2 SQIVND (reference sequence). CDR3 length equals 14 residues. The V and J ends lost 8 bases and 2 bases respectively, with 16 bases between them. The CDR3, as DNA: TGTGCCAGTGCGAATAGGGACTTTGCCTACGAGCAGTACTTC. Translation gives CASANRDFAYEQYF.

The chain recombines TRBV11-2 with TRBJ1-5, with 9 bases identical to TRBD1. J lost 1 base, V lost 2 bases, and 3 bases had no gene match. This CDR3 comprises 16 residues. The germline V gene has CDR1 SGHAT and CDR2 FQNNGV. The CDR3 sequence: CASSLSQGASNQPQHF. The CDR3, as DNA: TGTGCCAGCAGCTTATCACAGGGGGCGAGCAATCAGCCCCAGCATTTT.

The rearrangement joins TRBV7-9 to TRBJ2-7; tentative D call: TRBD1 (6 bases). Per the germline V gene, CDR1 is SEHNR and CDR2 is FQNEAQ (reference sequence). The CDR3 spans 16 residues. V shed 4 bases and J shed 1 base, with 17 bases lying between them. The CDR3 region is CASSSSHRGTSYEQYF. CDR3 DNA sequence: TGTGCCAGCAGCTCTTCCCATAGGGGGACATCCTACGAGCAGTACTTC.

As regards this clone: Its ends do not fully match the called genes, so a read error is possible. The chain couples TRBV4-2 to TRBJ2-7; D may be TRBD1 (6 bases). The germline CDR1 and CDR2 sequences are LGHNA and YNFKEQ. CDR3 size: 15 residues. CDR3: CVSSHSEDRAYEQYF. CDR3 in DNA: TGTGTCAGCAGCCACTCTGAGGACAGAGCCTACGAGCAGTACTTC.

This clone was counted only a few times. The J gene is TRBJ2-3, the V gene TRBV4-2; 14 nucleotides match TRBD2. The CDR3 totals 16 residues. Looked up from germline, CDR1 is LGHNA and CDR2 is YNFKEQ. The junction had 1 base not matched to a gene; V was cut back by 4 bases and J by 1 base. The CDR3 DNA reads as TGTGCCAGCAGCCCGGGACTAGCGGGGGGCACAGATACGCAGTATTTT. This codes for CASSPGLAGGTDTQYF.

DNA of the CDR3: TGCGCCAGCAGCCAAAAAGTTTTCGCAGGGAATGGCTACACCTTC. It encodes CASSQKVFAGNGYTF. This chain uses TRBV4-1 with TRBJ1-2, with D tentatively TRBD1 (5 bases). The CDR3 runs 15 residues. The germline V and J ends were trimmed by 2 bases and 6 bases, with 16 bases remaining between them. Germline V lookup: CDR1 MGHRA, CDR2 YSYEKL.

This clone was observed once. The V gene is TRBV4-1, the J gene TRBJ2-5; maybe TRBD1 (5 bases). The CDR3 runs to 15 residues. CDR1 and CDR2 from the germline V gene are MGHRA and YSYEKL. Trimming cost V 1 base and J 3 bases, with 12 bases left between them. CDR3 sequence: CASSQVGQGEETQYF. CDR3 DNA sequence: TGCGCCAGCAGCCAAGTGGGGCAGGGTGAAGAGACCCAGTACTTC.

The chain couples TRBV2 to TRBJ2-2, with a weak D call TRBD2 (5 bases). Deletions cut 8 bases from V and 6 bases from J, with 10 bases between. This CDR3 has 12 residues. Germline V gene sequence: CDR1 SNHLY, CDR2 FYNNEI. CDR3 nucleotide sequence: TGTGCCAGCGCTCCGAGGGCCGGGGAGCTGTTTTTT. It encodes CASAPRAGELFF. Variable domain in full (rest from reference TRBV2 and TRBJ2-2): EPEVTQTPSHQVTQMGQEVILRCVPISNHLYFYWYRQILGQKVEFLVSFYNNEISEKSEIFDDQFSVERPDGSNFTLKIRSTKLEDSAMYFCASAPRAGELFFGEGSRLTVL.

The rearrangement uses TRBV4-1 and TRBJ1-6; no clear D gene. Trimming left V 4 bases short and J 5 bases short, with 9 bases between. This CDR3 comprises 14 residues. The germline gives CDR1 MGHRA, CDR2 YSYEKL. CDR3 bases: TGCGCCAGCAGCCCTAGGATCGATAATTCACCCCTCCACTTT. It codes for CASSPRIDNSPLHF.

The gene calls are TRBV30 and TRBJ2-7; D may be TRBD1 (5 bases). This CDR3 comprises 14 residues. The V gene lost 2 bases and the J gene lost 0 bases, with 11 bases spanning the gap. CDR1 is GTSNPN and CDR2 is SVGIG in the germline V gene (reference sequence). CDR3 amino acids: CAWSPRVSSYEQYF. The CDR3 coding sequence is TGTGCCTGGAGTCCCAGGGTATCCTCCTACGAGCAGTACTTC.

The chain uses TRBV9 and TRBJ2-3, with D perhaps TRBD2 (6 bases). The CDR3 covers 15 residues. V lost 4 bases and J 6 bases, leaving 18 bases between the germline ends. Per germline, CDR1 SGDLS and CDR2 YYNGEE. CDR3 sequence (DNA): TGTGCCAGCAGCCTTCAGGAGGGTCGAGGGGATACGCAGTATTTT. This sequence encodes CASSLQEGRGDTQYF.

As to this clone: This sequence may be a read error, since a much larger clone differs from it by one base. The chain joins TRBV19 to TRBJ1-2; no definite D call. Germline V CDR1 and CDR2: LNHDA, SQIVND (reference sequence). There are 14 residues in the CDR3. CDR3 in amino acids: CIHIFSLPNYGYTF. In nucleotides, the CDR3 is TGTATCCATATTTTCAGCCTCCCTAACTATGGCTACACCTTC.

The chain couples TRBV7-8 to TRBJ2-7, with 7 bases fitting TRBD2. Germline loops: CDR1 SGHVS, CDR2 FQNEAQ. CDR3 length: 16 amino acids. V trimming: 1 base; J trimming: 0 bases; junction bases outside the gene matches: 6. The CDR3 loop reads CASSLVLAQSSYEQYF. The CDR3, as DNA: TGTGCCAGCAGCTTAGTACTAGCGCAGAGCTCCTACGAGCAGTACTTC.

The chain links TRBV9 to TRBJ1-1, with 7 nucleotides matching TRBD1. The CDR3 has 14 residues. Germline V CDR1 and CDR2: SGDLS, YYNGEE. J was trimmed by 3 bases and V by 1 base; bases with no gene match: 3. This chain's CDR3 is CASSVQGEDTEAFF. The CDR3 coding sequence is TGTGCCAGCAGCGTACAGGGGGAGGACACTGAAGCTTTCTTT.

The rearrangement joins TRBV5-1 to TRBJ1-1; D remains ambiguous. Looked up from germline, CDR1 is SGHRS and CDR2 is YFSETQ. Trimming shortened V by 4 bases and J by 1 base, and 17 bases separated the two germline ends. There are 16 residues in the CDR3. The CDR3 sequence is CASSPGIGQENTEAFF. The CDR3 region has the DNA TGCGCCAGCAGCCCGGGGATAGGTCAGGAGAACACTGAAGCTTTCTTT.

Concerning this clone: This CDR3 is also generated by other DNA sequences in the sample. DNA for the CDR3: TGCAGCGTTGGACTGGGGAGGGGCACTGAAGCTTTCTTT. Translation: CSVGLGRGTEAFF. V and J are TRBV29-1 and TRBJ1-1; weak D call: TRBD1 (5 bases). Germline assignment: CDR1 SQVTM and CDR2 ANQGSEA. The CDR3 consists of 13 residues. V shed 4 bases and J shed 4 bases, with 13 bases lying between them.

The table lists this clone with a count of one. The V and J genes are TRBV27 and TRBJ1-2; a weak D match, TRBD1 (5 bases). Trimming removed 2 bases from V and 2 bases from J, with 9 bases in between. This CDR3 is 14 amino acids long. Per the germline V gene, CDR1 is MNHEY and CDR2 is SMNVEV (reference sequence). CDR3 nucleotides: TGTGCCAGCAGTTTAAAGGGGATGAACTATGGCTACACCTTC. As protein: CASSLKGMNYGYTF.

In this sample, this clone turned up a few times. The J gene is TRBJ2-2, the V gene TRBV14; D is undetermined. Germline values: CDR1 SGHDN, CDR2 FVKESK. CDR3 length: 19 residues. The V end was cut by 0 bases, the J end by 4 bases, with 21 bases between. The CDR3 region is CASSQERAWSLVGTGELFF. CDR3 coding DNA: TGTGCCAGCAGCCAAGAACGCGCTTGGTCGCTAGTCGGCACCGGGGAGCTGTTTTTT. Complete variable domain (other parts from reference TRBV14 and TRBJ2-2): EAGVTQFPSHSVIEKGQTVTLRCDPISGHDNLYWYRRVMGKEIKFLLHFVKESKQDESGMPNNRFLAERTGGTYSTLKVQPAELEDSGVYFCASSQERAWSLVGTGELFFGEGSRLTVL.

The CDR3 loop reads CATRGDSNQPQHF. The CDR3 DNA reads TGTGCCACCCGCGGGGATAGCAATCAGCCCCAGCATTTT. The V and J genes are TRBV15 and TRBJ1-5; D gene ambiguous. V was trimmed by 8 bases and J by 0 bases, leaving 8 bases between them. Germline CDR1 is LNHNV and CDR2 is YYDKDF (reference sequence). The CDR3 runs 13 residues. The complete variable domain, with remaining parts taken from reference TRBV15 and TRBJ1-5, reads DAMVIQNPRYQVTQFGKPVTLSCSQTLNHNVMYWYQQKSSQAPKLLFHYYDKDFNNEADTPDNFQSRRPNTSFCFLDIRSPGLGDTAMYLCATRGDSNQPQHFGDGTRLSIL.

V gene TRBV7-9 combines with J gene TRBJ2-7; D may match TRBD1 or TRBD2 (5 bases each). Trimming cost V 4 bases and J 7 bases, with 14 bases left between them. The length of the CDR3 is 13 residues. Germline values: CDR1 SEHNR, CDR2 FQNEAQ (reference sequence). The CDR3 bases are TGTGCCAGCAGCTACCCCGGGGCGGAAGAGCAGTACTTC. Translating gives CASSYPGAEEQYF.

V and J are TRBV29-1 and TRBJ1-3, with no clear D. The CDR3 consists of 15 residues. Between the trimmed V and J ends, which lost 2 bases and 0 bases, there was a span of 11 bases. Germline CDR1 SQVTM, CDR2 ANQGSEA. Written as DNA, the CDR3 is TGCAGCGTTGAAAGGTTGGATAGCTCTGGAAACACCATATATTTT. This sequence encodes CSVERLDSSGNTIYF.

As DNA, the CDR3 is TGCAGCGTGGACGGATCCCCGTACCAAGAGACCCAGTACTTC. Residues: CSVDGSPYQETQYF. The J gene is TRBJ2-5, the V gene TRBV29-1, with no clear D. The germline gives CDR1 SQVTM, CDR2 ANQGSEA. V was pared by 6 bases and J by 0 bases, with 14 bases between. This CDR3 spans 14 amino acids. Full variable domain (remainder filled in from reference TRBV29-1 and TRBJ2-5): SAVISQKPSRDICQRGTSLTIQCQVDSQVTMMFWYRQQPGQSLTLIATANQGSEATYESGFVIDKFPISRPNLTFSTLTVSNMSPEDSSIYLCSVDGSPYQETQYFGPGTRLLVL.

This chain joins TRBV4-1 and TRBJ2-5; no clear D. From germline, CDR1 is MGHRA and CDR2 YSYEKL. Trimming left V 3 bases short and J 3 bases short, with 14 bases between. The CDR3 is made up of 15 amino acids. The CDR3 reads CASSQIAAHKETQYF. The CDR3 nucleotides read TGCGCCAGCAGCCAGATTGCCGCTCACAAAGAGACCCAGTACTTC.

The V and J genes are TRBV18 and TRBJ2-3, with D perhaps TRBD2 (6 bases). The CDR3 has 14 residues. Germline-derived CDR1 and CDR2 are KGHSH and LQKENI. V was shortened by 1 base and J by 3 bases, with 8 bases between the two germline ends. The CDR3 reads CASSPQGLTDTQYF. The CDR3, as DNA: TGTGCCAGCTCACCACAGGGACTGACAGATACGCAGTATTTT.

V and J are TRBV4-1 and TRBJ2-1; 9 bases map to TRBD2. V was pared by 6 bases and J by 8 bases, with 11 bases of the junction left unmatched. The CDR3 contains 15 residues. In germline, CDR1 is MGHRA, CDR2 YSYEKL. The CDR3 here is CASSPAGGLMDEQFF. CDR3 sequence (DNA): TGCGCCAGCAGTCCAGCGGGGGGCTTGATGGATGAGCAGTTCTTC.

The chain combines TRBV4-1 with TRBJ1-1; D ambiguous. This CDR3 contains 11 residues. Germline V gene data show CDR1 as MGHRA and CDR2 as YSYEKL. V lost 1 base to trimming and J lost 11 bases, with 8 bases between them. The CDR3 loop reads CASSQVGQAFF. The CDR3 DNA sequence: TGCGCCAGCAGCCAAGTAGGGCAGGCTTTCTTT.

The chain links TRBV7-6 to TRBJ1-2; D is unclear. CDR3 size: 14 residues. V was clipped by 7 bases and J by 1 base, with 13 bases between them. Germline CDR1 and CDR2: SGHVS and FNYEAQ. Here the CDR3 DNA reads TGTGCCAGCAACCTCCTACACAATAACTATGGCTACACCTTC. The encoded protein is CASNLLHNNYGYTF.

The chain recombines TRBV19 with TRBJ2-5; unclear D gene. With 3 bases removed from V and 5 bases from J, the gap between germline ends came to 16 bases. The CDR3 is 15 residues long. Germline V gene data show CDR1 as LNHDA and CDR2 as SQIVND (reference sequence). CDR3 nucleotide sequence: TGTGCCAGTAGTATTATTTCTGGCCCCATGGAGACCCAGTACTTC. Protein product: CASSIISGPMETQYF.

The gene calls are TRBV6-4 and TRBJ2-2, with D uncertain. Trimming took off 4 bases at V and 4 bases at J, with 13 bases between the two ends. In germline, CDR1 is MRHNA, CDR2 SNTAGT. The CDR3 contains 15 residues. In nucleotides, the CDR3 is TGTGCCAGCAGTGTACGGCAAATACCCACCGGGGAGCTGTTTTTT. Its translation: CASSVRQIPTGELFF.

The gene calls are TRBV11-2 and TRBJ1-6, with a possible D match to TRBD1 (5 bases). Germline V gene lookup returns CDR1 SGHAT and CDR2 FQNNGV. There are 15 residues in the CDR3. The V end lost 0 bases, the J end lost 9 bases, and 12 bases lay between the germline ends. The CDR3 sequence is CASSLDAGGSSPLHF. The DNA for the CDR3 is TGTGCCAGCAGCTTAGATGCCGGGGGGAGTTCACCCCTCCACTTT.

This chain connects TRBV27 to TRBJ2-7; D gene ambiguous. Germline CDR1 is MNHEY and CDR2 is SMNVEV (reference sequence). The CDR3 length is 11 residues. The V end was cut by 3 bases, the J end by 3 bases, with 3 bases between. CDR3 coding DNA: TGTGCCAGCAGTTTCCTCTACGAGCAGTACTTC. It codes for CASSFLYEQYF.